This TCR beta chain emerged from a study of T-cell reconstitution after alpha-beta-depleted transplantation in children. Regarding the study as a whole: It was newly produced T cells that mostly accounted for T-cell counts and diversity one year after transplant. The origin of high day-60 TCRbeta diversity in some patients lay in surviving recipient T cells and thymic progenitors. By about two months after transplant, alpha-beta T cells reportedly arose from several hundred graft clones that had expanded.

Unique molecular identifiers were incorporated during preparation of the TCRbeta library. TCRdb fed the PCR reads into MiXCR, producing one record per CDR3 protein. The table lists 500,000 to 650,000 distinct CDR3 sequences, around 13% of them singletons. The CDR3 is made up of 14 amino acids. Per germline, CDR1 LGHNA and CDR2 YNFKEQ. V lost 0 bases, J lost 10 bases, and 13 bases lay in between. As concerns this clonotype: Its target is unknown.

The TCR sequence derives from a male patient younger than 18 who had a stem cell transplant for acute myeloid leukemia, so the T cells may come from the graft donor. The sequencing used PBMCs, mostly from graft donor cells, collected 360 days after TCRalphabeta/CD19-depleted stem cell transplant. The genes are TRBV4-2 and TRBJ2-1, with D possibly matching TRBD1 (5 bases). In nucleotides, the CDR3 is TGTGCCAGCAGCCAAGAAGGGGCTACGAAGGAGCAGTTCTTC. This sequence encodes CASSQEGATKEQFF.